These 10 T cell receptor beta chains originate from one sample sequenced in a study of T cells in women clearing cervical HPV infection. TCRdb's table, derived via immunoSEQ multiplex PCR, lists solely in-frame clones and lacks some. Its listing shows over 20,000 clones. Sequenced material: blood buffy coat. Receptors originate from a woman aged 18 to 75 with a cervical HPV16 infection that either progressed to CIN3+ or cleared (not recorded which).

According to its frequency, this clone is medium-sized. Here the CDR3 reads CASSQPTEQSSYEQYF. The sequenced CDR3 bases are TGTGCCAGCAGCCAACCAACGGAACAGTCTTCCTACGAG. This chain joins TRBV3-1 (or the pseudogene TRBV3-2) and TRBJ2-7; D remains unclear. From the germline J gene comes the end of the CDR3, since the read stops 3 residues before it. The CDR3 sequence is 16 residues long. V was trimmed by 2 bases and J by 1 base, leaving 15 bases between them. CDR1 LGHDT and CDR2 YNNKEL come from the germline V gene (reference sequence).

CDR3 bases read: TGTGCCAGCTCACCACTCCCATCTCAGAACCAAGAGACC. This gives the protein CASSPLPSQNQET. The CDR3 in full is CASSPLPSQNQETQYF. The V call is TRBV18, the J call TRBJ2-5; D gene ambiguous. With the read ending 3 residues before the CDR3 end, the germline J gene is used to fill in that end. Per germline, CDR1 KGHSH and CDR2 LQKENI. Trimming pared 1 base from V and 0 bases from J, leaving 12 bases between. This CDR3 has 16 amino acids.

To note about this clone: The read comes to an end 3 residues before the CDR3 does, leaving the germline J gene to fill in the end. The chain recombines TRBV2 with TRBJ2-5, with D unresolved. The CDR3 is 17 amino acids. The germline CDR1 and CDR2 sequences are SNHLY and FYNNEI. Deletions cut 3 bases from V and 1 base from J, with 18 bases between. The CDR3 sequence is CASSEPLRSASQETQYF. Partial CDR3 DNA: TGTGCCAGCAGTGAGCCCCTCCGCTCGGCTAGCCAAGAGACC.

Of note for this clone: Read coverage stops 3 residues before the CDR3 terminus; the germline J gene supplies the remainder. The rearrangement links TRBV5-1 to TRBJ2-1, with D perhaps TRBD2 (6 bases). V was clipped by 0 bases and J by 4 bases, with 11 bases between them. This CDR3 comprises 15 residues. Germline loops: CDR1 SGHRS, CDR2 YFSETQ. This CDR3 reads CASSLAGVEYNEQFF. Partial CDR3 DNA: TGCGCCAGCAGCTTGGCGGGGGTGGAGTACAATGAG. The variable domain in full, completed from reference TRBV5-1 and TRBJ2-1, reads KAGVTQTPRYLIKTRGQQVTLSCSPISGHRSVSWYQQTPGQGLQFLFEYFSETQRNKGNFPGRFSGRQFSNSRSEMNVSTLELGDSALYLCASSLAGVEYNEQFFGPGTRLTVL.

As to this clone: The read gets to within 3 residues of the CDR3 end, and the germline J gene fills in the rest. This rearrangement joins TRBV4-1 to TRBJ2-3; D unresolved. The germline V and J ends were trimmed by 0 bases and 0 bases, with 10 bases remaining between them. Germline V CDR1 and CDR2: MGHRA, YSYEKL. The CDR3 sequence is 16 residues long. CDR3 protein: CASSQDQGPSTDTQYF. The covered CDR3 bases are TGCGCCAGCAGCCAAGATCAAGGTCCTAGCACAGATACG.

With regard to this clone: The CDR3 is cut off 3 residues early in the read; its end comes from the germline J gene. The chain links TRBV20-1 to TRBJ1-1; 9 positions match TRBD1. Germline V gives CDR1 DFQATT, CDR2 SNEGSKA (reference sequence). With 6 bases clipped from V and 3 bases from J, the junction kept 5 bases outside the gene matches. The CDR3 is made up of 13 amino acids. The sequenced CDR3 bases are TGCAGTGCCTCCGGGACAGGGCACACTGAA. It yields the protein CSASGTGHTE. The whole CDR3 reads CSASGTGHTEAFF.

Remarks on this clone: The CDR3 extends 3 residues past the end of the read, so its final part is completed from the germline J gene. The rearrangement uses TRBV20-1 and TRBJ1-1; D gene uncertain. Germline CDR1 and CDR2: DFQATT and SNEGSKA (reference sequence). The CDR3 consists of 14 residues. V was clipped by 6 bases and J by 2 bases, with 16 bases between them. Incomplete CDR3 DNA: TGCAGTGCACAACCGGCGGGGTTCAACACTGAA. It translates to CSAQPAGFNTE. The full CDR3 reads CSAQPAGFNTEAFF.

A note on this clone: The CDR3 goes on 3 residues after the read ends, and that part is filled in from the germline J gene. The chain joins TRBV7-9 to TRBJ2-4; no reliable D call. Germline assignment: CDR1 SEHNR and CDR2 FQNEAQ (reference sequence). This CDR3 region has 12 residues. The CDR3 region is CASSLAHYGQYF. CDR3 bases read: TGTGCCAGCAGCTTAGCCCACTATGGT.

The sequenced part of the CDR3 DNA is TGTGCCAGTAGTATAGCGACAGGGACCGGGGAG. Translation: CASSIATGTGE. The full CDR3 protein reads CASSIATGTGELFF. The J gene is TRBJ2-2, the V gene TRBV19; 7 nucleotides align to TRBD1. The CDR3 end is not reached by the read, which stops 3 residues before it; the germline J gene fills it in. The CDR3 runs 14 residues. CDR1 and CDR2 from the germline V gene are LNHDA and SQIVND (reference sequence). V dropped 1 base and J dropped 5; count of bases not matched to a gene: 1.

As regards this clone: The read ends 3 residues early relative to the CDR3; the germline J gene fills the gap. V usage is TRBV5-4 and J usage is TRBJ2-5, with TRBD2 matching over 10 bases. CDR1 SGHNT and CDR2 YYREEE come from the germline V gene (reference sequence). Germline trimming cut 0 bases from V and 1 base from J; bases unmatched to any gene: 0. This CDR3 has 15 residues. The CDR3: CASSLVAGGQETQYF. Incomplete CDR3 DNA: TGTGCCAGCAGCTTGGTAGCGGGGGGCCAAGAGACC.